Following are 24 T cell receptor beta chains from one sample sequenced in a study of T cells in Graves' hyperthyroidism and ophthalmopathy. There were TCR beta CDR3 regions amplified from RNA transcripts. RT-PCR in the first round (using the HTBI primer set) targeted the TCR CDR3. TCRdb processed the multiplex PCR reads anew with MiXCR; each CDR3 protein has one entry. Of 300,000 to 500,000 distinct CDR3 sequences listed, over 12% are singletons. The sequencing input was blood. These receptor sequences come from a man between 50 and 59 years old with Graves' ophthalmopathy.

This clonotype was counted only a few times. The chain employs TRBV10-2 and TRBJ2-2; D ambiguous. V was clipped by 6 bases and J by 0 bases, with 8 bases between them. The V gene's germline CDR1 is WSHSY and CDR2 SAAADI. The CDR3 totals 14 residues. For the CDR3, the DNA is TGCGCCAGCAGGGAAGGATCGAACACCGGGGAGCTGTTTTTT. This translates into CASREGSNTGELFF.

V and J are TRBV24-1 and TRBJ2-1, with TRBD2 matching over 7 bases. The V gene's germline CDR1 is KGHDR and CDR2 SFDVKD. V dropped 3 bases and J dropped 7; count of bases not matched to a gene: 14. This CDR3 contains 17 residues. The CDR3 is CATSDAPGAGTGNEQFF. DNA for the CDR3: TGTGCCACCAGTGATGCCCCAGGAGCGGGGACGGGGAATGAGCAGTTCTTC.

This clonotype showed up just a few times. Because it lacks the conserved phenylalanine or tryptophan at the end, this CDR3 is likely a read error. The chain has TRBV20-1 and TRBJ2-1; D is possibly TRBD2 (6 bases). This CDR3 has 16 residues. Germline assignment: CDR1 DFQATT and CDR2 SNEGSKA (reference sequence). Trimming shortened V by 6 bases and J by 2 bases, and 20 bases separated the two germline ends. The CDR3 DNA reads as TGCAGTGCCCGGAATCGCAGGGAGGCAACCTACAATGAGCAGTTCCTC. This gives the protein CSARNRREATYNEQFL.

The chain has TRBV12-5 and TRBJ2-4; the D call may be TRBD1 or TRBD2 (6 bases each). Per germline, CDR1 LGHNT and CDR2 FRNRAP. The CDR3 has 14 residues. V was clipped by 8 bases and J by 3 bases, with 14 bases between them. The chain's CDR3 is CASTPGALKNIQYF. DNA of the CDR3: TGTGCTAGTACCCCGGGGGCGCTCAAAAACATTCAGTACTTC.

The chain employs TRBV7-2 and TRBJ2-3; a weak D match, TRBD1 (6 bases). The V end lost 1 base, the J end lost 2 bases, and 10 bases lay between the germline ends. Germline assignment: CDR1 SGHTA and CDR2 FQGNSA. The CDR3 runs 15 residues. This CDR3 reads CASSLGGLFTDTQYF. Here the CDR3 DNA reads TGTGCCAGCAGCTTAGGGGGGCTTTTCACAGATACGCAGTATTTT.

Many counts were recorded for this clonotype. The chain uses TRBV3-1 and TRBJ2-5; D is uncertain. The germline V gene has CDR1 LGHDT and CDR2 YNNKEL (reference sequence). The germline V and J ends were trimmed by 4 bases and 5 bases, with 5 bases remaining between them. This CDR3 spans 11 amino acids. The CDR3 DNA is TGTGCCAGCAGCCCAGATGAGACCCAGTACTTC. It yields the protein CASSPDETQYF.

This chain connects TRBV2 to TRBJ2-6; 9 positions agree with TRBD2. Germline trimming cut 3 bases from V and 8 bases from J; bases unmatched to any gene: 2. The CDR3 has 14 residues. Per the germline V gene, CDR1 is SNHLY and CDR2 is FYNNEI. The CDR3 is CASSETSGTNVLTF. CDR3 nucleotide sequence: TGTGCCAGCAGTGAGACTAGCGGCACCAACGTCCTGACTTTC.

The chain has TRBV7-3 and TRBJ1-4, with D perhaps matching TRBD1 (5 bases). In germline, CDR1 is SGHTA, CDR2 FQGTGA. The CDR3 has 15 amino acids. Deletions cut 2 bases from V and 10 bases from J, with 17 bases between. The CDR3 protein is CASSLDSREVGKLFF. The CDR3 nucleotides are TGTGCCAGCAGCTTAGATTCCAGGGAGGTGGGAAAACTGTTTTTT.

This clonotype was counted only a few times. The chain employs TRBV19 and TRBJ1-1; TRBD1 aligns across 8 bases. Germline values: CDR1 LNHDA, CDR2 SQIVND (reference sequence). The CDR3 has 13 residues. With 6 bases clipped from V and 6 bases from J, the junction kept 6 bases outside the gene matches. The CDR3 reads CASRGGGQAEAFF. As DNA, the CDR3 is TGTGCCAGTAGGGGAGGGGGACAGGCTGAAGCTTTCTTT.

V and J are TRBV5-8 and TRBJ2-1; 7 nucleotides agree with TRBD1. V shed 1 base, J shed 16 bases, and the junction held 8 bases outside the gene matches. CDR3 length: 12 residues. The V gene's germline CDR1 is SGHTS and CDR2 YDEGEE. As DNA, the CDR3 is TGTGCCAGCAGCTTGATGAGGACAGGAATTTTCTTC. Its translation is CASSLMRTGIFF.

At least ten counts were recorded for this clonotype. The DNA for the CDR3 is TGCAGTGCTAGAGGGACGTCAGCGGGCTCCTACAATGAGCAGTTCTTC. Its translation is CSARGTSAGSYNEQFF. The chain recombines TRBV20-1 with TRBJ2-1; maybe TRBD2 (6 bases). The CDR3 length is 16 residues. V gave up 1 base and J gave up 0 bases, with 13 bases separating them. CDR1 and CDR2 from the germline V gene are DFQATT and SNEGSKA (reference sequence).

This clonotype was recorded at least ten times. V and J are TRBV28 and TRBJ1-4; tentative D call: TRBD1 (5 bases). In germline, CDR1 is MDHEN, CDR2 SYDVKM. The CDR3 has 13 residues. V lost 7 bases to trimming and J lost 8 bases, with 14 bases between them. The CDR3 reads CASTPAGEEKLFF. The CDR3 DNA is TGTGCCAGCACCCCTGCGGGGGAAGAAAAACTGTTTTTT.

This clonotype has a count of ten or more. This chain joins TRBV29-1 and TRBJ2-3, with unresolved D. The CDR3 is 13 amino acids. CDR1 is SQVTM, CDR2 ANQGSEA, per germline. The chain's CDR3 is CSYTLGGTDTQYF. CDR3 in DNA: TGCAGTTACACTCTGGGTGGCACAGATACGCAGTATTTT.

This clonotype was seen at least ten times. The genes are TRBV12-5 and TRBJ1-2; the match to TRBD1 covers 8 bases. The CDR3 is 16 amino acids. Per the germline V gene, CDR1 is LGHNT and CDR2 is FRNRAP. J lost 1 base, V lost 2 bases, and 6 bases had no gene match. The CDR3 protein is CASGLFMDRVNYGYTF. The DNA for the CDR3 is TGTGCTAGTGGTTTGTTCATGGACAGGGTTAACTATGGCTACACCTTC.

This clonotype was picked up a small number of times. V usage is TRBV29-1 and J usage is TRBJ1-2; 8 bases line up with TRBD1. The CDR3 consists of 16 residues. Per germline, CDR1 SQVTM and CDR2 ANQGSEA. J gave up 4 bases and V 5 bases, and 15 bases lay outside the gene matches. CDR3 residues: CSVKGGWDRHSYGYTF. Here the CDR3 DNA reads TGCAGCGTTAAAGGGGGATGGGACAGGCACTCCTATGGCTACACCTTC.

This clonotype was detected ten times or more. The rearrangement links TRBV28 to TRBJ1-2; 9 bases are a match to TRBD1. Germline lookup yields CDR1 MDHEN and CDR2 SYDVKM. The CDR3 spans 17 residues. With 3 bases clipped from V and 8 bases from J, the junction kept 16 bases outside the gene matches. CDR3 DNA sequence: TGTGCCAGCAGTTTGATTCCCCCCCGGGACAGGGTTTCCGGCTACACCTTC. As protein: CASSLIPPRDRVSGYTF.

This clonotype was picked up a small number of times. The J gene is TRBJ1-1, the V gene TRBV14; unclear D gene. Germline values: CDR1 SGHDN, CDR2 FVKESK. Trimming removed 0 bases from V and 2 bases from J, with 16 bases in between. There are 17 residues in the CDR3. Here the CDR3 reads CASSQEARRLINTEAFF. The DNA for the CDR3 is TGTGCCAGCAGCCAAGAGGCGAGGCGACTCATCAACACTGAAGCTTTCTTT.

The chain links TRBV9 to TRBJ2-5; D remains ambiguous. The V end was cut by 0 bases, the J end by 12 bases, with 15 bases between. Looked up from germline, CDR1 is SGDLS and CDR2 is YYNGEE. This CDR3 is 13 amino acids long. CDR3 protein: CASSVDVPGPKYF. The CDR3 nucleotides read TGTGCCAGCAGCGTAGATGTGCCCGGGCCAAAGTACTTC.

This clonotype appeared many times. The genes are TRBV2 and TRBJ1-1; D possibly corresponds to TRBD1 (5 bases). Germline V CDR1 and CDR2: SNHLY, FYNNEI. There are 14 residues in the CDR3. V was pared by 4 bases and J by 1 base, with 10 bases between. The CDR3 sequence is CASSGDGGNTEAFF. CDR3 DNA: TGTGCCAGCAGTGGCGACGGGGGGAACACTGAAGCTTTCTTT.

This clonotype was recorded at least ten times. V usage is TRBV18 and J usage is TRBJ1-6, with D perhaps matching TRBD1 (6 bases). V was shortened by 3 bases and J by 7 bases, with 10 bases between the two germline ends. The CDR3 totals 14 residues. The germline V gene encodes CDR1 KGHSH and CDR2 LQKENI. The CDR3 spells CASSPGHGNSPLHF. CDR3 nucleotide sequence: TGTGCCAGCTCACCGGGACACGGAAATTCACCCCTCCACTTT.

This chain links TRBV19 with TRBJ2-1; the match to TRBD2 covers 9 bases. Germline values: CDR1 LNHDA, CDR2 SQIVND (reference sequence). V lost 3 bases and J lost 3; bases outside the gene matches: 6. The CDR3 spans 16 residues. The CDR3 loop is CASSIQELAGYNEQFF. The CDR3 DNA reads TGTGCCAGTAGTATTCAGGAACTAGCGGGCTACAATGAGCAGTTCTTC.

Turning to this clonotype: Just one base apart from a much larger clone, this may be a read error. The chain combines TRBV5-1 with TRBJ2-3; tentative D call: TRBD1 (6 bases). Germline V gives CDR1 SGHRS, CDR2 YFSETQ. The ends were cut back, 5 bases at V and 4 bases at J, with 14 bases in the middle. The length of the CDR3 is 14 residues. DNA for the CDR3: TGCGCCAGCAGACGGGACAAGGTGGCAGATACGCAGTATTTT. Amino acid sequence: CASRRDKVADTQYF.

This clonotype was counted at least ten times. This chain connects TRBV2 to TRBJ2-1, with 10 bases fitting TRBD2. Germline CDR1 is SNHLY and CDR2 is FYNNEI. V lost 5 bases, J lost 8 bases, and 9 bases stayed unmatched. The CDR3 has 15 amino acids. CDR3 in amino acids: CASSSRSGRGYEQFF. DNA for the CDR3: TGTGCCAGCAGTTCTAGAAGCGGGAGGGGCTATGAGCAGTTCTTC.

This clonotype was recorded at least ten times. The V and J genes are TRBV20-1 and TRBJ2-5; D may match TRBD1 or TRBD2 (5 bases each). The CDR3 spans 12 residues. Germline V gives CDR1 DFQATT, CDR2 SNEGSKA (reference sequence). Trimming removed 6 bases from V and 4 bases from J, with 12 bases in between. This CDR3 is CSATGLRETQYF. CDR3 nucleotides: TGCAGTGCCACGGGGCTTCGAGAGACCCAGTACTTC.